This T cell receptor (beta chain) emerged from a study of blood T cell repertoires in COVID-19. Across the whole study: The origin of the acute and convalescent COVID-19 samples was the United States, Italy and Spain. In each case, the material was cDNA or gDNA derived from T cells, B-cell-depleted T cells, or PBMCs.

Germline trimming cut 0 bases from V and 2 bases from J; bases unmatched to any gene: 7. The CDR3 loop spans 17 amino acids. The V gene's germline CDR1 is MNHNS and CDR2 SASEGT. Sequencing used immunoSEQ multiplex PCR; TCRdb keeps in-frame clones, though not all of them. The table includes some 120,000 clones, roughly 80% detected once. Allocation to cohorts depended on clinical history reported by the participants. Sequenced: PBMCs or T cells enriched from blood (not recorded which). The clonotype was recovered from a man aged 25-45 years who had recovered from COVID-19. The V and J genes are TRBV6-1 and TRBJ2-4, with 7 bases lining up with TRBD2. CDR3 amino acids: CASSEARGTKPKNIQYF. In DNA form, the CDR3 reads TGTGCCAGCAGTGAAGCGCGGGGGACTAAGCCCAAAAACATTCAGTACTTC.